The 26 T cell receptor beta chains reported below all come from one sample, sequenced in a study of shared clonotypes between healthy human individuals. Measured with immunoSEQ multiplex PCR; TCRdb has only the in-frame clones, and not every one. Found here are 2 million to 2.5 million clones, under 97% of them singletons; the top ten hold approximately 0.13%. The sequencing sample was made of naive CD4+ T cells sorted from blood. Noted subset: CD45RA+ positively selected. Receptors originate from a man between 18 and 29 years old in good health.

Points on this clone: This sample includes further DNA sequences coding for the same CDR3. The V and J genes are TRBV7-9 and TRBJ2-7; D is undetermined. The CDR3 loop spans 11 amino acids. Trimming left V 5 bases short and J 6 bases short, with 8 bases between. Germline CDR1 is SEHNR and CDR2 is FQNEAQ (reference sequence). The CDR3 spells CASSRLGEQYF. In DNA, the CDR3 is TGTGCCAGCAGCCGGTTGGGCGAGCAGTACTTC.

In its sample, this clone was seen once. This sequence joins TRBV7-2 and TRBJ2-3; TRBD2 matches at 8 bases. From germline, CDR1 is SGHTA and CDR2 FQGNSA. The CDR3 runs 17 residues. J lost 1 base, V lost 0 bases, and 6 bases had no gene match. In DNA form, the CDR3 reads TGTGCCAGCAGCTTAGCACGGAGCGGGAGAGGCACAGATACGCAGTATTTT. Protein product: CASSLARSGRGTDTQYF. Full variable domain (missing parts from reference TRBV7-2 and TRBJ2-3): GAGVSQSPSNKVTEKGKDVELRCDPISGHTALYWYRQSLGQGLEFLIYFQGNSAPDKSGLPSDRFSAERTGGSVSTLTIQRTQQEDSAVYLCASSLARSGRGTDTQYFGPGTRLTVL.

This chain joins TRBV6-5 and TRBJ2-2, with 9 bases fitting TRBD2. CDR1 is MNHEY, CDR2 SVGAGI, per germline. This CDR3 comprises 16 residues. V dropped 2 bases and J dropped 5; count of bases not matched to a gene: 6. The CDR3 sequence: CASSYRRGGATGELFF. The CDR3 DNA follows: TGTGCCAGCAGTTACCGGCGGGGGGGCGCAACCGGGGAGCTGTTTTTT.

The rearrangement uses TRBV6-5 and TRBJ1-3, with TRBD1 matching 8 bases. Germline lookup yields CDR1 MNHEY and CDR2 SVGAGI. This CDR3 comprises 13 residues. J was trimmed by 6 bases and V by 6 bases; bases with no gene match: 4. The CDR3 DNA reads as TGTGCCAGCAGCCGGGACAGGACAAACACCATATATTTT. Its translation: CASSRDRTNTIYF.

The chain employs TRBV11-2 and TRBJ1-3; D perhaps matches TRBD1 (6 bases). This CDR3 has 17 residues. CDR1 is SGHAT and CDR2 is FQNNGV in the germline V gene. Trimming shortened V by 0 bases and J by 2 bases, and 14 bases separated the two germline ends. The CDR3 DNA reads as TGTGCCAGCAGCTTAGATCTGCAGGGGAGGCCTGGAAACACCATATATTTT. Residues: CASSLDLQGRPGNTIYF.

This clone was seen more than once but under ten times. This sequence joins TRBV30 and TRBJ2-2, with a possible D match to TRBD1 (5 bases). The V end was cut by 4 bases, the J end by 1 base, with 16 bases between. CDR1 GTSNPN and CDR2 SVGIG come from the germline V gene (reference sequence). This CDR3 contains 16 residues. The CDR3 DNA is TGTGCCTGGAAAGAAGGGGCTAGGAGGAACACCGGGGAGCTGTTTTTT. Translation: CAWKEGARRNTGELFF.

The V call is TRBV2, the J call TRBJ1-1; D uncertain. The CDR3 extends over 15 amino acids. V lost 2 bases and J lost 1, with 11 bases in between. The germline V gene encodes CDR1 SNHLY and CDR2 FYNNEI. The CDR3 bases are TGTGCCAGCAGTGAATCTGGTACCCCGAACACTGAAGCTTTCTTT. The encoded protein is CASSESGTPNTEAFF.

V usage is TRBV9 and J usage is TRBJ2-5, with 8 bases matching TRBD2. Germline CDR1 SGDLS, CDR2 YYNGEE. V lost 3 bases to trimming and J lost 0 bases; unmatched junction nucleotides: 10. CDR3 length: 17 residues. For the CDR3, the DNA is TGTGCCAGCAGCGCCCCCACGGGTAGCGGGGACCAAGAGACCCAGTACTTC. This codes for CASSAPTGSGDQETQYF. The variable domain in full, with the rest retrieved from reference TRBV9 and TRBJ2-5, is DSGVTQTPKHLITATGQRVTLRCSPRSGDLSVYWYQQSLDQGLQFLIQYYNGEERAKGNILERFSAQQFPDLHSELNLSSLELGDSALYFCASSAPTGSGDQETQYFGPGTRLLVL.

This clone was seen only once. The CDR3 DNA reads TGCGCCAGCAGCCCCTGGGACTATGGCTACACCTTC. Translation: CASSPWDYGYTF. The chain carries TRBV5-1 and TRBJ1-2; no clear D. The germline V gene encodes CDR1 SGHRS and CDR2 YFSETQ. There are 12 residues in the CDR3. The V end was cut by 4 bases, the J end by 3 bases, with 7 bases between.

V usage is TRBV28 and J usage is TRBJ2-6, with D possibly TRBD1 on 5 matching bases. The CDR3 has 16 amino acids. V lost 5 bases, J lost 4 bases, and 15 bases lay in between. Looked up from germline, CDR1 is MDHEN and CDR2 is SYDVKM. CDR3 nucleotide sequence: TGTGCCAGCAGTAGTACAGGCCTAAGAGGGGCCAACGTCCTGACTTTC. It specifies CASSSTGLRGANVLTF.

The V call is TRBV5-3, the J call TRBJ2-3; D gene ambiguous. TRBV5-3 carries the ORF label, with uncertain function. This CDR3 spans 14 amino acids. The ends were cut back, 1 base at V and 2 bases at J, with 8 bases in the middle. The CDR3 coding sequence is TGTGCCAGAAGCTTGCACAGCAACACAGATACGCAGTATTTT. It codes for CARSLHSNTDTQYF.

The chain carries TRBV7-2 and TRBJ2-3, with D possibly matching TRBD2 (7 bases). CDR3 length: 13 amino acids. V was trimmed by 6 bases and J by 5 bases, leaving 12 bases between them. Germline V gene lookup returns CDR1 SGHTA and CDR2 FQGNSA. DNA of the CDR3: TGTGCCAGCAGTCGGGGGGCGATAGATACGCAGTATTTT. It yields the protein CASSRGAIDTQYF.

The chain employs TRBV4-3 and TRBJ2-3; D is possibly TRBD2 (5 bases). This CDR3 region has 17 residues. Trimming shortened V by 0 bases and J by 13 bases, and 26 bases separated the two germline ends. Germline CDR1 and CDR2: LGHNA and YSLEER. In DNA, the CDR3 is TGCGCCAGCAGCCAAGATTCTCACCTTGCGGGCGTGGGGAAGGAGTATTTT. Translating gives CASSQDSHLAGVGKEYF.

About this clone: The germline gene is not matched at one end of the junction; a read error may be the cause. V is TRBV7-7 and J is TRBJ2-7; the D gene is possibly TRBD2 (6 bases). In germline, CDR1 is SSHAT, CDR2 FNYEAQ (reference sequence). This CDR3 is built from 15 residues. The CDR3 nucleotides are TGTGCTAGCAGCCAAAGTAGCGGCGGCTCCTACGAGCAGTACTTC. It encodes CASSQSSGGSYEQYF. The entire variable domain, with the rest obtained from reference TRBV7-7 and TRBJ2-7, is as follows: GAGVSQSPRYKVTKRGQDVTLRCDPISSHATLYWYQQALGQGPEFLTYFNYEAQPDKSGLPSDRFSAERPEGSISTLTIQRTEQRDSAMYRCASSQSSGGSYEQYFGPGTRLTVT.

J is TRBJ1-5 and V is TRBV18, with 7 bases identical to TRBD1. The CDR3 covers 14 residues. Germline V gene lookup returns CDR1 KGHSH and CDR2 LQKENI. Trimming cost V 6 bases and J 6 bases; bases outside gene matches: 8. The CDR3 loop is CASSTGAGSQPQHF. The DNA for the CDR3 is TGTGCCAGCTCTACAGGGGCGGGATCTCAGCCCCAGCATTTT.

The chain joins TRBV10-3 to TRBJ2-1; D is perhaps TRBD1 (8 bases). The CDR3 loop spans 14 amino acids. From germline, CDR1 is ENHRY and CDR2 SYGVKD. V lost 3 bases and J 10 bases, leaving 16 bases between the germline ends. This chain's CDR3 is CAISEQGGIWEQFF. The DNA of the CDR3 is TGTGCCATCAGTGAACAGGGGGGGATCTGGGAGCAGTTCTTC.

With regard to this clone: Other DNA sequences in this specimen translate into the identical CDR3. The chain recombines TRBV7-9 with TRBJ2-5; D is unresolved. The CDR3 is made up of 11 amino acids. Germline CDR1 and CDR2: SEHNR and FQNEAQ (reference sequence). The V and J ends lost 5 bases and 5 bases respectively, with 6 bases between them. The CDR3, as DNA: TGTGCCAGCAGCCCACTGGAGACCCAGTACTTC. It is translated as CASSPLETQYF.

This clone has only one observation. This chain joins TRBV7-9 and TRBJ2-6; D gene uncertain. Germline CDR1 reads SEHNR; CDR2 reads FQNEAQ (reference sequence). Trimming pared 2 bases from V and 1 base from J, leaving 15 bases between. The CDR3 sequence is 18 residues long. For the CDR3, the DNA is TGTGCCAGCAGCTTACACGGACCCTCGGAGTCTGGGGCCAACGTCCTGACTTTC. Its protein product is CASSLHGPSESGANVLTF. The whole variable domain, remainder taken from reference TRBV7-9 and TRBJ2-6, is DTGVSQNPRHKITKRGQNVTFRCDPISEHNRLYWYRQTLGQGPEFLTYFQNEAQLEKSRLLSDRFSAERPKGSFSTLEIQRTEQGDSAMYLCASSLHGPSESGANVLTFGAGSRLTVL.

J is TRBJ2-2 and V is TRBV4-2, with TRBD2 matching over 8 bases. The CDR3 is 17 residues long. The germline CDR1 and CDR2 sequences are LGHNA and YNFKEQ. The V and J ends lost 5 bases and 0 bases, in that order; junction bases with no gene match: 8. CDR3 sequence reads: CASSLQYSGANTGELFF. Written as DNA, the CDR3 is TGTGCCAGCAGCTTACAATATAGCGGGGCGAACACCGGGGAGCTGTTTTTT.

CDR3 in amino acids: CASSMGDRGLSSYGYTF. The CDR3 DNA is TGTGCCAGTAGTATGGGCGACAGGGGGCTCTCGTCCTATGGCTACACCTTC. This rearrangement joins TRBV19 to TRBJ1-2; 10 positions match TRBD1. The J segment lost 4 bases and the V segment lost 3 bases, leaving 11 bases of the junction unmatched. Looked up from germline, CDR1 is LNHDA and CDR2 is SQIVND (reference sequence). The CDR3 is made up of 17 amino acids.

Here the CDR3 reads CASSLDGLGDSPLHF. CDR3 in DNA: TGTGCCAGCAGCTTGGACGGGCTAGGGGATTCACCCCTCCACTTT. The chain joins TRBV5-6 to TRBJ1-6, with D possibly matching TRBD1 (5 bases). Trimming removed 0 bases from V and 8 bases from J, with 12 bases in between. Germline V gene lookup returns CDR1 SGHDT and CDR2 YYEEEE. The CDR3 totals 15 residues.

This chain connects TRBV27 to TRBJ2-7; the match to TRBD2 covers 7 bases. Germline CDR1 MNHEY, CDR2 SMNVEV (reference sequence). Trimming at V came to 5 bases and at J to 2 bases, leaving 6 bases not matched to a gene. CDR3 length: 14 residues. CDR3 sequence: CASSHGTKAYEQYF. The CDR3 DNA reads as TGTGCCAGCAGTCATGGGACTAAGGCCTACGAGCAGTACTTC.

CDR3 sequence (DNA): TGTGCCAGTAGCGACGACGGCAGCTATGGCTACACCTTC. Its protein is CASSDDGSYGYTF. The J gene is TRBJ1-2, the V gene TRBV19; D gene unclear. The CDR3 has 13 amino acids. Trimming removed 6 bases at V and 4 bases at J, with 12 bases between. Germline V CDR1 and CDR2: LNHDA, SQIVND (reference sequence). Full variable domain (outside the CDR3, taken from reference TRBV19 and TRBJ1-2): DGGITQSPKYLFRKEGQNVTLSCEQNLNHDAMYWYRQDPGQGLRLIYYSQIVNDFQKGDIAEGYSVSREKKESFPLTVTSAQKNPTAFYLCASSDDGSYGYTFGSGTRLTVV.

The rearrangement links TRBV5-1 to TRBJ1-3; TRBD1 matches at 11 bases. Germline V lookup: CDR1 SGHRS, CDR2 YFSETQ. The CDR3 totals 16 residues. Trimming cost V 4 bases and J 0 bases; bases outside gene matches: 3. CDR3 protein: CASSEGTGGSGNTIYF. In nucleotides, the CDR3 is TGCGCCAGCAGCGAGGGGACAGGGGGCTCTGGAAACACCATATATTTT.

CDR3 sequence reads: CASRGQGTEAFF. CDR3 bases: TGTGCCAGTAGAGGACAGGGCACTGAAGCTTTCTTT. J is TRBJ1-1 and V is TRBV19; the match to TRBD1 covers 8 bases. The germline V gene encodes CDR1 LNHDA and CDR2 SQIVND (reference sequence). The CDR3 totals 12 residues. The V and J ends lost 6 bases and 4 bases, in that order; junction bases with no gene match: 1.

This clone was found once. The chain links TRBV7-9 to TRBJ1-5; 7 positions match TRBD1. After removal of 3 bases from V and 4 bases from J, the junction contained 0 bases not matched to a gene. The CDR3 is 13 amino acids. CDR1 SEHNR and CDR2 FQNEAQ come from the germline V gene (reference sequence). The CDR3 region has the DNA TGTGCCAGCAGCTTGGGACAGAATCAGCCCCAGCATTTT. It codes for CASSLGQNQPQHF.